This T cell receptor (beta chain) came from a study of blood T cell repertoires in COVID-19 (dated by TCRdb to the early 2020s). Broadly, across the study: Collaborator samples came from the United States, Italy and Spain and covered acute and convalescent phases of COVID-19. The prospective study material was composed of cDNA or gDNA derived from T cells, B-cell-depleted T cells, or PBMCs. Subjects who had been exposed to COVID-19, were actively infected with it, or had recovered from it provided the deeply sampled blood TCRbeta repertoires that made up the dataset. The repertoires were made available in a free public database intended to serve as a resource for research on the immune response to SARS-CoV-2. Samples came from the ongoing ImmuneRACE study (first 160 participants) plus 1,254 subjects from 6 global collaborators. The sample metadata nearly always contained a de-identified subject ID, COVID-19 status, age in years and sex. Where HLA class I and class II types were available, the types were taken from metadata supplied by the sample provider, not from assay-based typing.

TCRbeta CDR3 regions were amplified from genomic DNA by means of the immunoSEQ Assay, a bias-controlled multiplex PCR. In the source study's methods: Within the assay, amplification of reference gene primers was used to estimate how many nucleated cells each sample contained. To quantify the absolute abundance of each unique TCRbeta CDR3 rearrangement, sequence reads were collapsed and filtered. For each sample, productive Simpson clonality was calculated as the square root of Simpson's diversity index over productive rearrangements. TCRdb limited this immuneACCESS table to in-frame rearrangements with V and J called. A share of clones is missing; checked studies link under half to unresolved V genes, and the rest is unexplained. The DNA gave D and trimming, while V, J and clone size come from that table. The sample table contains roughly 190,000 clones; only one count was recorded for 82% of them. Less than 5.5% of the sample is in the top ten clones.

In the prospective study, participants were 18 to 89 years old, resided in approximately 25 geographic areas of the United States, and were enrolled through a virtual design. In the prospective study, participants were assigned to cohorts based on the clinical history participants reported in a screening survey and a study questionnaire. In the prospective study, mobile phlebotomists collected whole blood, serum and a nasopharyngeal or oropharyngeal swab from each participant. Over a roughly 2-month period, participants in the prospective study had the option of providing additional blood draws and questionnaires. Before DNA extraction, prospective study blood samples were shipped either frozen or at room temperature. Overall study outcomes, separate from this receptor: The amount of clinical and demographic metadata varied by source and participant and was provided uncurated.

This clone came up once. Which antigen it targets is not known. Base qualities are missing; no much larger clone stands one base away. The sequence came from an older woman with acute COVID-19. Sequencing was carried out using PBMCs or T cells enriched from blood (not recorded which).

CDR3 reads: CASSYSLAANQETQYF. The sequenced DNA: TGTGCCAGCAGTTACTCGCTAGCGGCGAACCAAGAGACCCAGTACTTC. Rearrangement joined TRBV6-5 to TRBJ2-5, and 7 bases in between align with TRBD2. The germline V gene yields MNHEY for CDR1 and SVGAGI for CDR2. Trimming leaves V shorter by 0 bases and J shorter by 0 bases, with the junction holding 4 bases beyond the gene matches. Spanning cysteine to phenylalanine, the CDR3 consists of 16 amino acids. The read is trimmed to its CDR3 DNA, 48 bases read in frame from base 1.